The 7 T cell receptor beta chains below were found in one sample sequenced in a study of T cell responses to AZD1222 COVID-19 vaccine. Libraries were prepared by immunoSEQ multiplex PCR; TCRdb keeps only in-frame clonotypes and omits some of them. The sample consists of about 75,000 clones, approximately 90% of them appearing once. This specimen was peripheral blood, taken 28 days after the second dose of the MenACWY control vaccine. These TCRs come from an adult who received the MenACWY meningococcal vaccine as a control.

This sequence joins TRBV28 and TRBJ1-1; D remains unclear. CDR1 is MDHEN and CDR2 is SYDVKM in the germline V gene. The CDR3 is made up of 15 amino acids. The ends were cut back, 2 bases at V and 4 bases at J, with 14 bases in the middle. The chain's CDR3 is CASSLPGKGSTEAFF. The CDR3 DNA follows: TGTGCCAGCAGTTTACCCGGGAAGGGTAGCACTGAAGCTTTCTTT.

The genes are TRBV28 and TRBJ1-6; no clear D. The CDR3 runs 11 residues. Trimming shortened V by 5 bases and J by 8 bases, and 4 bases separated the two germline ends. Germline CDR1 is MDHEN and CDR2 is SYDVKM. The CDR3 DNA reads TGTGCCAGCAGTGACGATTCACCCCTCCACTTT. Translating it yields CASSDDSPLHF. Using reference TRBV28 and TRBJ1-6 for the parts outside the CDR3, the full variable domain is DVKVTQSSRYLVKRTGEKVFLECVQDMDHENMFWYRQDPGLGLRLIYFSYDVKMKEKGDIPEGYSVSREKKERFSLILESASTNQTSMYLCASSDDSPLHFGNGTRLTVT.

CDR3 amino acids: CASSSGEHSYNEQFF. As DNA, the CDR3 is TGTGCCAGCAGCTCCGGGGAACACTCCTACAATGAGCAGTTCTTC. This rearrangement joins TRBV28 to TRBJ2-1; TRBD2 is a possible D gene (5 bases). Trimming pared 6 bases from V and 0 bases from J, leaving 12 bases between. CDR3 size: 15 residues. In germline, CDR1 is MDHEN, CDR2 SYDVKM.

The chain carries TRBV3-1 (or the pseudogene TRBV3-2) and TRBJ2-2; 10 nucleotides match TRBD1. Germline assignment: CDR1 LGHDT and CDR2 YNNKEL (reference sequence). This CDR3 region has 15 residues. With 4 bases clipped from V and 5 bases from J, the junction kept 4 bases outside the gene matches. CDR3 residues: CASSLLGQGTGELFF. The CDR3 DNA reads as TGTGCCAGCAGCCTTTTGGGACAGGGGACCGGGGAGCTGTTTTTT.

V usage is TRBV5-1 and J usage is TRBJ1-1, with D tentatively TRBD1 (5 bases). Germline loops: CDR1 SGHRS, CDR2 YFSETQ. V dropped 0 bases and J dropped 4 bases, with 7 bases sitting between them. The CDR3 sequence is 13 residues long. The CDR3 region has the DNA TGCGCCAGCAGCTTGGGGGACTTCACTGAAGCTTTCTTT. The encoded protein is CASSLGDFTEAFF.

This CDR3 is CSATGYNGYTF. The CDR3 nucleotides read TGCAGTGCTACTGGTTACAATGGCTACACCTTC. The chain links TRBV20-1 to TRBJ1-2; D unclear. Germline V gene sequence: CDR1 DFQATT, CDR2 SNEGSKA (reference sequence). The ends were cut back, 4 bases at V and 6 bases at J, with 9 bases in the middle. CDR3 length equals 11 residues.

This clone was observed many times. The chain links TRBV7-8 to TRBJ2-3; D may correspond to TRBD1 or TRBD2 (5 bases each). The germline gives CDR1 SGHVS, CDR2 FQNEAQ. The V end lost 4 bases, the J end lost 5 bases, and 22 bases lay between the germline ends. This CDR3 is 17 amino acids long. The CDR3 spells CASSSDTGADIEDTQYF. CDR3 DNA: TGTGCCAGCAGCTCCGACACCGGGGCGGATATAGAAGATACGCAGTATTTT.